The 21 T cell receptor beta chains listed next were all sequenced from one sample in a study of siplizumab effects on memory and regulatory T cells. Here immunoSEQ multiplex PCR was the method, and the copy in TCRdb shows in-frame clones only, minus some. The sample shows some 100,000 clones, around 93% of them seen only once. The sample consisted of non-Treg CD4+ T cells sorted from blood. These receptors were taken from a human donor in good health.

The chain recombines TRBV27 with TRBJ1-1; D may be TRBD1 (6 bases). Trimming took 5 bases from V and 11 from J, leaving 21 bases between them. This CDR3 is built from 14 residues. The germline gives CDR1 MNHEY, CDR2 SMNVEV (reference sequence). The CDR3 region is CASSLAGGLPWAFF. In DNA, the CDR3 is TGTGCCAGCAGTCTCGCCGGGGGCCTCCCCTGGGCTTTCTTT.

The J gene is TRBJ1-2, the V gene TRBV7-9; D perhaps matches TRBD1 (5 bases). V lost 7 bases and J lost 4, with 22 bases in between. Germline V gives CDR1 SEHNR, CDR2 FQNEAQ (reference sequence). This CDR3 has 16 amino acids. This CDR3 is CASTILGQGYSYGYTF. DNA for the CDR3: TGTGCCAGCACCATCCTGGGGCAGGGCTACTCCTATGGCTACACCTTC.

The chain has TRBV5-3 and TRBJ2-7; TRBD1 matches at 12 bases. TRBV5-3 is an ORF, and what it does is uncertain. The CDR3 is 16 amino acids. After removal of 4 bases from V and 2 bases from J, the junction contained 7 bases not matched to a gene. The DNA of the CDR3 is TGTGCCAGAAGCGTGGGGACAGGGGGCTTAACCTACGAGCAGTACTTC. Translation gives CARSVGTGGLTYEQYF.

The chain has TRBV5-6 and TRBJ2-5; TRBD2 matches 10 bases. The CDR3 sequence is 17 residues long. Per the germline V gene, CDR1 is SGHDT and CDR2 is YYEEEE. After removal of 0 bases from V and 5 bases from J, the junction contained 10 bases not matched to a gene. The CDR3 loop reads CASSLVSSGGFGETQYF. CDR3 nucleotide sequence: TGTGCCAGCAGCTTGGTGTCTAGCGGGGGATTCGGGGAGACCCAGTACTTC.

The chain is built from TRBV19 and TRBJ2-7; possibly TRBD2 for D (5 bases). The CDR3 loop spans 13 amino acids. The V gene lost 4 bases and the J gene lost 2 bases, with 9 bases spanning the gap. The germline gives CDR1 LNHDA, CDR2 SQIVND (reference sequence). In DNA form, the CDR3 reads TGTGCCAGTAGTAGGACTGAAACCTACGAGCAGTACTTC. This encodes CASSRTETYEQYF.

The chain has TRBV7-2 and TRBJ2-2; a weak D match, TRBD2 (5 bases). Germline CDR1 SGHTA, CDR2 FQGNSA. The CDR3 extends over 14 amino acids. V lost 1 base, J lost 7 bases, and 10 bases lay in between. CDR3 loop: CASSLGGNVGELFF. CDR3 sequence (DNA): TGTGCCAGCAGCTTAGGAGGGAATGTCGGGGAGCTGTTTTTT.

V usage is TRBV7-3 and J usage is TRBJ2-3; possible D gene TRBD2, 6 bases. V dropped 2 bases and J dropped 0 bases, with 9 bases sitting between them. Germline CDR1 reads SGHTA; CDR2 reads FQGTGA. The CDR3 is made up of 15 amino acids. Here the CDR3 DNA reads TGTGCCAGCAGCTTATTGGGGGGTAGCACAGATACGCAGTATTTT. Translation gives CASSLLGGSTDTQYF.

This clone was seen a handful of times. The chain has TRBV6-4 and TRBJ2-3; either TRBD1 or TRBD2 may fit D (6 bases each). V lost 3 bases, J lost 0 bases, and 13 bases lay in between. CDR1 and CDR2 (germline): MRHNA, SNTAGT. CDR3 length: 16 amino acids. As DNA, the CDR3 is TGTGCCAGCAGTGAGAATACGGGGGCCAGCACAGATACGCAGTATTTT. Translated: CASSENTGASTDTQYF.

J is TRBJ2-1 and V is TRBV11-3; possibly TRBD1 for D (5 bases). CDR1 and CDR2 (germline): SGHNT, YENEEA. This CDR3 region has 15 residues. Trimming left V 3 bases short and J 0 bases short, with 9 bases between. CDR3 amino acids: CASSFGANSYNEQFF. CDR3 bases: TGTGCCAGCAGCTTTGGGGCAAACTCCTACAATGAGCAGTTCTTC.

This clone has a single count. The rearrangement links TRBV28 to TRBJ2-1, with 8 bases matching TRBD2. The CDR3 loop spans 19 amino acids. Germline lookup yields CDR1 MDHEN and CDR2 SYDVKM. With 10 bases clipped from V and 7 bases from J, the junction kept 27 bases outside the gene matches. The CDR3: CATTRFAAPRGGERNEQFF. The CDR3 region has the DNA TGTGCCACCACGAGATTTGCGGCGCCACGGGGGGGCGAGAGGAATGAGCAGTTCTTC.

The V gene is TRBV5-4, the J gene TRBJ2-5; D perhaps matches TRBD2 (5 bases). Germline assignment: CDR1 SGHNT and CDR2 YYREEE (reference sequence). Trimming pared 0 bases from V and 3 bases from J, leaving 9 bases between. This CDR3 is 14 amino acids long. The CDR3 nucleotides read TGTGCCAGCAGCTTGGTGTCCGGGGAAGAGACCCAGTACTTC. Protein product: CASSLVSGEETQYF.

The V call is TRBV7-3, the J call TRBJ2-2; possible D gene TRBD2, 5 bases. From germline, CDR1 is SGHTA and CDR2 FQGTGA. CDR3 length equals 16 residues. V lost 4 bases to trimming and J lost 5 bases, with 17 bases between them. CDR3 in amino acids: CASSYSSGVMTGELFF. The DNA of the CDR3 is TGTGCCAGCAGCTACTCTTCCGGGGTTATGACCGGGGAGCTGTTTTTT.

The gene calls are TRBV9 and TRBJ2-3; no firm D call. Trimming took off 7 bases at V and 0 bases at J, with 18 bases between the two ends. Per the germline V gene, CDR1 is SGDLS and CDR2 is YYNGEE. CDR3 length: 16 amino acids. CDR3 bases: TGTGCCAGCCTCCCAGGCCCCCAAGCTAGCACAGATACGCAGTATTTT. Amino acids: CASLPGPQASTDTQYF.

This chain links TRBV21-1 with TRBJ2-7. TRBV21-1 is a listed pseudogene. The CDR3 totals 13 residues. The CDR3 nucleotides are TGTGCCCGCTCCTGTCCTGGAACCTACGAGCAGTACTTC. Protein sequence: CARSCPGTYEQYF.

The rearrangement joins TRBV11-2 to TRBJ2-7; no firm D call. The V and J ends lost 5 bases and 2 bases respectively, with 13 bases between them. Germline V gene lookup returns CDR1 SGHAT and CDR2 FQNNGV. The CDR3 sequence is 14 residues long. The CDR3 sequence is CASSHPRSPYEQYF. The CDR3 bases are TGTGCCAGCAGCCATCCCAGGTCACCCTACGAGCAGTACTTC. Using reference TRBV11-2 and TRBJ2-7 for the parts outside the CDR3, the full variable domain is EAGVAQSPRYKIIEKRQSVAFWCNPISGHATLYWYQQILGQGPKLLIQFQNNGVVDDSQLPKDRFSAERLKGVDSTLKIQPAKLEDSAVYLCASSHPRSPYEQYFGPGTRLTVT.

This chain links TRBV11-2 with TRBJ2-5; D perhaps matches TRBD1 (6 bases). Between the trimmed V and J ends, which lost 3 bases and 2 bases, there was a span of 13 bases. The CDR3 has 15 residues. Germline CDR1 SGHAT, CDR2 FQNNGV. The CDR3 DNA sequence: TGTGCCAGCAGCTTCCAGGGGAATTGGCAAGAGACCCAGTACTTC. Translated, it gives CASSFQGNWQETQYF.

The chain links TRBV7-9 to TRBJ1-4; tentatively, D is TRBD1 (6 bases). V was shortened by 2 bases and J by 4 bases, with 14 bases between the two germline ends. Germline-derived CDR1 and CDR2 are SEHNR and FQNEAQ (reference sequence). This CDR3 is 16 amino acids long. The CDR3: CASSLMGGGVNEKLFF. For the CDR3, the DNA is TGTGCCAGCAGCTTAATGGGAGGGGGAGTTAATGAAAAACTGTTTTTT.

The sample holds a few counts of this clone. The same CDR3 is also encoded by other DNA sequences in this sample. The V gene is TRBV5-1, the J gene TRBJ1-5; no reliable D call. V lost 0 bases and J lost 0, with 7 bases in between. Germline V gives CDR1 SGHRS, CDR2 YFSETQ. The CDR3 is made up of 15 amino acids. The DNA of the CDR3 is TGCGCCAGCAGCTTGGCCGGAGATAGCAATCAGCCCCAGCATTTT. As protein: CASSLAGDSNQPQHF.

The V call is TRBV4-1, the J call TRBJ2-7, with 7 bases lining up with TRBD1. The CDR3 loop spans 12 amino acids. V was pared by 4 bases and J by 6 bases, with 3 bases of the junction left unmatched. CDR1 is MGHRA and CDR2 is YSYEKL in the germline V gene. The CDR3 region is CASSPTGAEQYF. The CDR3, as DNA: TGCGCCAGCAGCCCCACAGGGGCCGAGCAGTACTTC.

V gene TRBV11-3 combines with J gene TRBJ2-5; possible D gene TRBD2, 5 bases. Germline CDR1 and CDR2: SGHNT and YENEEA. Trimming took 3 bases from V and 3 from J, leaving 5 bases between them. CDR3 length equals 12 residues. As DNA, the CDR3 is TGTGCCAGCAGCTTCGGGGAAGAGACCCAGTACTTC. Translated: CASSFGEETQYF.

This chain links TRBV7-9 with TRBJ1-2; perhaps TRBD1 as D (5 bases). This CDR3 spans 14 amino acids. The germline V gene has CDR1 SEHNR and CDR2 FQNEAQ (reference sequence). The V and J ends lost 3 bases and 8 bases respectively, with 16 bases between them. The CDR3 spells CASSLGERVKGYTF. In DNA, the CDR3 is TGTGCCAGCAGCTTGGGGGAACGGGTGAAGGGCTACACCTTC.